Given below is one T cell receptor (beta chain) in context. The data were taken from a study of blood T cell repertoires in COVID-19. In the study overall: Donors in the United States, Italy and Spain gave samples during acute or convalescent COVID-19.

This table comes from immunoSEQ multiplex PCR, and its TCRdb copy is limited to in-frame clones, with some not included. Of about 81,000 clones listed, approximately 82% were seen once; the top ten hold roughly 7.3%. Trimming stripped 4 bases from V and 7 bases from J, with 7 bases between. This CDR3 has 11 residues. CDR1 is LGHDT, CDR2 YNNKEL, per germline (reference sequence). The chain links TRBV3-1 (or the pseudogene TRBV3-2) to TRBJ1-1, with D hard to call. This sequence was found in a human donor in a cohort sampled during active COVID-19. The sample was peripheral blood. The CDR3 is CASSREGEAFF. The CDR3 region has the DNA TGTGCCAGCAGCCGGGAGGGTGAAGCTTTCTTT.